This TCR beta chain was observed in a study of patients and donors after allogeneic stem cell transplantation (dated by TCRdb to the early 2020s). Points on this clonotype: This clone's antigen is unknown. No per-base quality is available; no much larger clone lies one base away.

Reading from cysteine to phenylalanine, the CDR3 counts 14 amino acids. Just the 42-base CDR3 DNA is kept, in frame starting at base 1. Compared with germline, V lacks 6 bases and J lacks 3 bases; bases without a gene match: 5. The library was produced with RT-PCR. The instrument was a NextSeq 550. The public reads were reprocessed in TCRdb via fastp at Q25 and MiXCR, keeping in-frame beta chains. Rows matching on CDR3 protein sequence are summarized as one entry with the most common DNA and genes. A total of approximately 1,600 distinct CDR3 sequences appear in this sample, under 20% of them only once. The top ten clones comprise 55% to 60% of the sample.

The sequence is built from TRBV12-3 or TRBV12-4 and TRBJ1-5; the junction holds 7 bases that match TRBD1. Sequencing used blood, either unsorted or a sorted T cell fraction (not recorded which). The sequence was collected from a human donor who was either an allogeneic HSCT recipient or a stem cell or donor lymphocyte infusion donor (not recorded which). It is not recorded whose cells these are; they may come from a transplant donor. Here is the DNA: TGTGCCAGCAGGGGACAGCATACCAATCAGCCCCAGCATTTT. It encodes CASRGQHTNQPQHF.